This T cell receptor (beta chain) was captured by sequencing in a study of cytomegalovirus exposure and HLA in healthy donors. Broader study findings: The listing of 150 to 200 TCR beta chains classed them as cytomegalovirus-associated. The classifier reportedly diagnosed cytomegalovirus status with high specificity and sensitivity.

The PCR employed 60 Vbeta primers together with 13 Jbeta primers. Measured with immunoSEQ multiplex PCR; TCRdb has only the in-frame clones, and not every one. The sample contains about 160,000 clones, around 79% of which appear only once. The V end was cut by 0 bases, the J end by 2 bases, with 10 bases between. The CDR3 spans 15 residues. Per germline, CDR1 LGHNA and CDR2 YNFKEQ. A remark on this clone: Its antigen is currently unknown.

The sample comprised PBMCs. The sequence derives from a man between 40 and 49 years old in good health and CMV-seronegative. The chain recombines TRBV4-2 with TRBJ2-5; D may be TRBD1 (6 bases). Here the CDR3 DNA reads TGTGCCAGCAGCCAAGATCAACAGGGTCAAGAGACCCAGTACTTC. Translated: CASSQDQQGQETQYF.